In its sample, the clone carrying this TCR beta chain was seen many times. The length of the CDR3 is 16 residues. V shed 4 bases and J shed 0 bases, with 15 bases lying between them. Germline V lookup: CDR1 SGHRS, CDR2 YFSETQ. Together with a sample-barcoded 5' primer, a J-beta primer mix was included in a second PCR lasting roughly 6 to 12 cycles. MiXCR, applied by TCRdb to the 5' RACE reads, yields one record per CDR3 protein. The sample records roughly 1,500,000 distinct CDR3 sequences, roughly 30% being singletons. The sample belongs to a study of blood T cells in healthy people across ages. This sequence originates from a woman aged 25 to 45 in good health. V and J are TRBV5-1 and TRBJ2-3; perhaps TRBD2 as D (5 bases). The sequencing sample was made of blood. In DNA, the CDR3 is TGCGCCAGCAGCCTCCGTCGGGGTCCTAGCACAGATACGCAGTATTTT. Its translation: CASSLRRGPSTDTQYF.